This T cell receptor beta chain was documented in a study of T cells expressing NK-cell markers. Overall study context: Beta-chain profiling covered CD3+CD56+NKG2C+, CD3+CD56+NKG2C- and CD3+CD56-NKG2C+ sorted subsets. HCMV seropositivity characterized most of the eight sequenced donors, and seronegativity one.

From germline, CDR1 is DFQATT and CDR2 SNEGSKA (reference sequence). This CDR3 spans 13 amino acids. Template switching by 5'RACE with UMIs generated the TCR beta cDNA. TCRdb reworked the 5' RACE reads into one entry per CDR3 protein, no DNA. The listing contains more than 4,500 distinct CDR3 sequences. The J gene is TRBJ1-6, the V gene TRBV20-1; as DNA is missing, the TRBD1 call by TCRdb cannot be tested. The clonotype was recovered from a man younger than 30 in good health. What was sequenced was blood T cells: a sorted CD56 or NKG2C T cell subset, CD4+ or CD8+ T cells, or bulk PBMC T cells (not recorded which). CDR3: CSANPGYNSPLHF.